The 11 T cell receptor beta chains below all came from one sample that was sequenced in a study of shared clonotypes between healthy human individuals. Assay: immunoSEQ multiplex PCR; the TCRdb copy retains only in-frame clones and omits some. The sample comprises about 2.3 million clones, more than 85% of which are singletons, and approximately 0.4% rests with the top ten. Input material: naive CD4+ T cells from PBMCs. Subset denoted: CD45RA+ positively selected. The receptors here all came from a man between 18 and 29 years old in good health. Some clones in this sample may be carry-over from other donors' samples.

This rearrangement joins TRBV30 to TRBJ1-5; 7 positions agree with TRBD1. The ends lost 1 base at V and 0 bases at J; junction bases unmatched: 9. Germline V CDR1 and CDR2: GTSNPN, SVGIG (reference sequence). This CDR3 contains 17 residues. In DNA form, the CDR3 reads TGTGCCTGGAGTGCCAACCGGGACAGCTATAGCAATCAGCCCCAGCATTTT. Its translation is CAWSANRDSYSNQPQHF.

CDR3 DNA: TGCGCCAGCAGTCGGGGCAGGACGGAGGAAGCTTTCTTT. This encodes CASSRGRTEEAFF. The chain is built from TRBV5-1 and TRBJ1-1, with D possibly being TRBD1 (5 bases). This CDR3 has 13 amino acids. V gave up 5 bases and J gave up 8 bases, with 16 bases separating them. Germline CDR1 reads SGHRS; CDR2 reads YFSETQ.

Note on this clone: The sample contains more than one DNA sequence encoding this CDR3. The gene calls are TRBV27 and TRBJ2-2; unclear D gene. V lost 3 bases and J lost 4, with 3 bases in between. Germline values: CDR1 MNHEY, CDR2 SMNVEV (reference sequence). The CDR3 has 12 amino acids. The CDR3 spells CASSFSTGELFF. The CDR3 DNA is TGTGCCAGCAGTTTTTCCACCGGGGAGCTGTTTTTT.

This chain links TRBV11-3 with TRBJ2-6, with D unresolved. This CDR3 has 13 residues. Trimming shortened V by 5 bases and J by 3 bases, and 5 bases separated the two germline ends. Germline assignment: CDR1 SGHNT and CDR2 YENEEA. The CDR3 nucleotides read TGTGCCAGCAGCCCTGGTGGGGCCAACGTCCTGACTTTC. Translated, it gives CASSPGGANVLTF.

V is TRBV2 and J is TRBJ1-5; possibly TRBD1 for D (6 bases). This CDR3 is built from 16 residues. Per germline, CDR1 SNHLY and CDR2 FYNNEI. V was clipped by 6 bases and J by 0 bases, with 15 bases between them. CDR3 sequence: CASSLTGGYSNQPQHF. The CDR3 nucleotides read TGTGCCAGCAGCCTAACGGGGGGCTATAGCAATCAGCCCCAGCATTTT.

This clone was seen only once. DNA for the CDR3: TGCGCCAGCAGCCAAGTTCTAGCGGGAGGTTTCTACGAGCAGTACTTC. It yields the protein CASSQVLAGGFYEQYF. The chain has TRBV4-3 and TRBJ2-7, with TRBD2 identical over 11 bases. Germline V gene sequence: CDR1 LGHNA, CDR2 YSLEER. This CDR3 has 16 amino acids. J was trimmed by 3 bases and V by 1 base; bases with no gene match: 5.

The V gene is TRBV7-9, the J gene TRBJ2-5; TRBD2 might be the D (6 bases). Trimming stripped 2 bases from V and 7 bases from J, with 11 bases between. Germline V gene lookup returns CDR1 SEHNR and CDR2 FQNEAQ (reference sequence). This CDR3 spans 13 amino acids. CDR3 DNA sequence: TGTGCCAGCAGCTTAACCGTCGGGGGGACCCAGTACTTC. Residues: CASSLTVGGTQYF.

The chain employs TRBV14 and TRBJ2-5, with 11 bases that match TRBD2. The CDR3 runs to 14 residues. Germline assignment: CDR1 SGHDN and CDR2 FVKESK. The J segment lost 5 bases and the V segment lost 4 bases, leaving 3 bases of the junction unmatched. This chain's CDR3 is CASSRLAGMETQYF. CDR3 nucleotide sequence: TGTGCCAGCAGCCGACTAGCGGGGATGGAGACCCAGTACTTC.

The gene calls are TRBV5-5 and TRBJ2-5; TRBD1 might be the D (6 bases). Germline V CDR1 and CDR2: SGHKS, YYEKEE (reference sequence). Deletions cut 4 bases from V and 2 bases from J, with 9 bases between. The CDR3 runs 13 residues. As DNA, the CDR3 is TGTGCCAGCAGCCCGACAGGTCAAGAGACCCAGTACTTC. Amino acids: CASSPTGQETQYF.

The V gene is TRBV27, the J gene TRBJ2-1; the D gene is possibly TRBD2 (5 bases). This CDR3 spans 14 amino acids. Germline assignment: CDR1 MNHEY and CDR2 SMNVEV (reference sequence). With 7 bases removed from V and 5 bases from J, the gap between germline ends came to 15 bases. The CDR3 DNA is TGTGCCAGCAATCGGGCTAGCTCTAACAATGAGCAGTTCTTC. It translates to CASNRASSNNEQFF.

The chain recombines TRBV19 with TRBJ1-1; the D is unclear. The CDR3 length is 15 residues. The germline V gene encodes CDR1 LNHDA and CDR2 SQIVND (reference sequence). Deletions cut 2 bases from V and 3 bases from J, with 13 bases between. This chain's CDR3 is CASSIRRVWDTEAFF. The CDR3 DNA reads as TGTGCCAGTAGTATAAGGAGAGTATGGGACACTGAAGCTTTCTTT.